This T cell receptor beta chain was retrieved from a study of T-cell memory formation after mild COVID-19. General observations from the study: A second wave of clones peaked on day 37, and their SARS-CoV-2 specificity went unconfirmed. CD4+ contracting clones were found mainly in CM and EM, and CD8+ ones in EMRA. Later expanders leaned CD4+, whereas day 15 to 85 contracting clones were balanced CD4/CD8.

V gave up 1 base and J gave up 6 bases; unmatched junction bases: 9. The CDR3 totals 18 residues. CDR1 is SGHTA, CDR2 FQGNSA, per germline. TCRdb used MiXCR to reprocess the 5' RACE reads, holding one entry per CDR3 protein. The repertoire includes more than 110,000 distinct CDR3 sequences, almost 25% of them detected once, and around a quarter sits in the top ten. On this clonotype itself: Its target is not known.

The specimen sequenced was PBMCs or a T cell subset sorted from them (not recorded which). The J gene is TRBJ2-1, the V gene TRBV7-2; 13 bases are shared with TRBD2. This receptor was taken from an adult woman who had mild COVID-19 (a few samples of this study predate the infection). Cell type and time point are not known. Here the CDR3 reads CASSLGTSGRTPGNEQFF. The CDR3 nucleotides read TGTGCCAGCAGCTTAGGGACTAGCGGGAGAACTCCGGGCAATGAGCAGTTCTTC.